This TCR beta chain was documented in a study of PD-L1 blockade in urothelial cancer (dated by TCRdb to the late 2010s). Regarding the study in general: All patients started therapy in the mid-2010s and received atezolizumab 1,200 mg intravenously every 3 weeks. Twenty-nine patients had pretreatment blood TCR-seq, roughly 24 had at least one posttreatment blood collection, and roughly 24 had tumor TCR-seq. Blood samples yielded a median of roughly 140,000 T cells and around 80,000 unique TCRs, with median clonality approximately 0.08. Durable clinical benefit was defined as a progression-free survival longer than 6 months, and TCR features were additionally tested against progression-free survival and overall survival. TCR sequencing covered pretreatment tumor samples and matched, serially collected peripheral blood taken before and after atezolizumab treatment. Durable clinical benefit was achieved by nine patients but not by the remaining 20. Blood samples were analyzed at two time points: 3 weeks after treatment start (second dose) and 6 weeks after treatment start. An ECOG performance status of 0 or 1 was recorded for the patients, and 0 to 3 prior chemotherapy regimens had been received by the patients. About 90% of the 29 patients were males with bladder-origin urothelial cancer, and 18 of 29 reported a prior smoking history. In the same patients who had TCR sequencing, pretreatment tumors also underwent whole exome sequencing and RNA sequencing. The study, an exploratory multi-omic analysis, examined somatic, immune and clinical correlates of response to PD-L1 blockade with atezolizumab in urothelial cancer.

Here is what the overall study found, with its caveats: Patients with durable benefit showed greater expansion of tumor-associated TCR clones in peripheral blood 3 weeks after starting treatment (n of about 20, p = 0.022). Improved progression-free and overall survival was found to be associated with pretreatment peripheral blood TCR clonality below the median. Because of the small sample size (n ≈ 30) and the many exploratory analyses performed, the results are intended to be regarded as hypothesis-generating.

To estimate absolute template abundance from read counts, synthetic TCR analog templates were spiked into each PCR. TCRbeta CDR3 regions were amplified from genomic DNA with bias-controlled V and J gene primers using the immunoSEQ assay. Sequencing of rearranged TCRbeta segments was done at approximately 20X coverage. The authors' analysis ran thus. Clustering was used to correct sequencing errors, and CDR3s were annotated against IMGT so that V, D and J genes could be assigned. Downstream analyses used only productive TCRbeta rearrangements and left out out-of-frame or stop-codon sequences. Clonality was computed as one minus Shannon entropy normalized by the log of the number of unique productive sequences. Clones differing between time points or between blood and tumor were identified by Fisher's exact test with Benjamini-Hochberg correction at adjusted p below 0.01. In its TCRdb copy, this immuneACCESS table keeps in-frame sequences only and misses some clones. Where compared with another copy, unresolved V genes explain less than half of these, and the others have no known cause. For V, J and clone size, that table is used; D and trimming come from the DNA. The sample contains around 40,000 clones, roughly 90% of them found a single time. The ten largest account for roughly 2.1% of the sample.

The cohort comprised 25 to 30 patients with locally advanced or metastatic urothelial carcinoma treated at Memorial Sloan Kettering on a trial protocol. Peripheral blood mononuclear cells were collected pretreatment and during treatment, with between 1 and 8 total time points per patient. The Qiagen DNeasy Blood extraction kit was used to purify genomic DNA from total PBMCs and from tumor samples. Collected pretreatment and during treatment, PBMCs were isolated and stored as previously described. As concerns this clone: What this receptor recognizes is not known. Base qualities are not at hand, and no much larger clone is one base apart.

CDR1 is given as MNHNY and CDR2 as SVGAGI, both from the germline V gene (reference sequence). Reading from cysteine to phenylalanine, the CDR3 counts 15 amino acids. Of the read, only the CDR3 DNA is kept; its 45 bases are in frame from base 1. V loses 2 bases at its end and J loses 5 bases; junction bases beyond the gene matches: 5. This clonotype was sampled from a man between 60 and 75 years old with urothelial cancer. The source was PBMCs, collected around atezolizumab (anti-PD-L1) treatment. Rearrangement joined TRBV6-6 to TRBJ2-4; 8 of the junction bases match TRBD1. For the CDR3, the sequence is CASSYPQGGQNIQYF. The nucleotide sequence reads TGTGCCAGCAGTTACCCACAGGGGGGACAAAACATTCAGTACTTC.